The next 21 T cell receptor beta chains were all read from a single sample in a study of early T cells in non-severe SARS-CoV-2 infection. MiXCR was run by TCRdb on the 5' RACE reads, yielding one entry per CDR3 protein. The sample carries 60,000 or so distinct CDR3 sequences, approximately 12% recorded once. The sequencing sample was made of whole blood. The origin of the receptors is an adult who was a healthcare worker with PCR-confirmed SARS-CoV-2 infection or an uninfected control (not recorded which).

The chain joins TRBV9 to TRBJ1-2; D gene uncertain. CDR3 length equals 12 residues. V lost 0 bases and J 7 bases, leaving 7 bases between the germline ends. CDR1 is SGDLS, CDR2 YYNGEE, per germline. The CDR3 DNA is TGTGCCAGCAGCGTAGTGCGGGGTGGCTACACCTTC. Its protein product is CASSVVRGGYTF.

On this clonotype: A read error may be the cause here, since a much bigger clone is one base away. The chain has TRBV6-2 or TRBV6-3 and TRBJ1-1; D ambiguous. Germline V gene data show CDR1 as MNHEY and CDR2 as SVGEGT. This CDR3 contains 12 residues. The CDR3: CTQNGPNTEAFF. The CDR3 DNA reads as TGTACCCAGAACGGACCTAACACTGAAGCTTTCTTT.

The CDR3 nucleotides are TGCAGCGTTGCACAGGGCCCGAACTATGGCTACACCTTC. It specifies CSVAQGPNYGYTF. V gene TRBV29-1 combines with J gene TRBJ1-2, with a possible D match to TRBD1 (6 bases). V lost 4 bases and J 2 bases, leaving 11 bases between the germline ends. The CDR3 is made up of 13 amino acids. From germline, CDR1 is SQVTM and CDR2 ANQGSEA.

Ten or more counts support this clonotype. In nucleotides, the CDR3 is TGCAGTGCTAGAGCCGGGACAGGCGTCACCGGGGAGCTGTTTTTT. This sequence encodes CSARAGTGVTGELFF. V gene TRBV20-1 combines with J gene TRBJ2-2, with 8 bases that match TRBD1. The CDR3 is made up of 15 amino acids. V lost 1 base, J lost 4 bases, and 5 bases stayed unmatched. CDR1 and CDR2 from the germline V gene are DFQATT and SNEGSKA (reference sequence).

This clonotype was counted a few times. The V gene is TRBV27, the J gene TRBJ2-1; D possibly corresponds to TRBD2 (5 bases). Trimming pared 3 bases from V and 5 bases from J, leaving 5 bases between. Per the germline V gene, CDR1 is MNHEY and CDR2 is SMNVEV (reference sequence). CDR3 length: 12 residues. The CDR3 DNA follows: TGTGCCAGCAGTTTCGGGAACAATGAGCAGTTCTTC. It encodes CASSFGNNEQFF.

In this sample, this clonotype turned up a few times. V usage is TRBV18 and J usage is TRBJ2-2; D uncertain. CDR3 size: 14 residues. The germline V gene encodes CDR1 KGHSH and CDR2 LQKENI. V lost 6 bases and J lost 5, with 13 bases in between. The CDR3 reads CASSQGLITGELFF. DNA for the CDR3: TGTGCCAGCTCGCAAGGCTTGATAACCGGGGAGCTGTTTTTT.

This chain links TRBV30 with TRBJ2-7; the match to TRBD1 covers 9 bases. Germline CDR1 reads GTSNPN; CDR2 reads SVGIG (reference sequence). The CDR3 is 13 residues long. The J segment lost 4 bases and the V segment lost 3 bases, leaving 4 bases of the junction unmatched. As DNA, the CDR3 is TGTGCCTGGAGCATGGGACAGGGATACGAGCAGTACTTC. Amino acids: CAWSMGQGYEQYF.

This clonotype has a count of ten or more. J is TRBJ2-3 and V is TRBV20-1; D not certain. The CDR3 runs to 12 residues. Trimming took off 6 bases at V and 2 bases at J, with 9 bases between the two ends. Germline CDR1 and CDR2: DFQATT and SNEGSKA (reference sequence). The CDR3 DNA follows: TGCAGTGCGCCGGATATCACAGATACGCAGTATTTT. Its translation is CSAPDITDTQYF.

In its sample, this clonotype was seen many times. The V and J genes are TRBV6-5 and TRBJ1-2, with D perhaps TRBD1 (5 bases). From germline, CDR1 is MNHEY and CDR2 SVGAGI. V dropped 2 bases and J dropped 6 bases, with 16 bases sitting between them. CDR3 length: 15 residues. CDR3 residues: CASSYGDSTFNGYTF. CDR3 DNA: TGTGCCAGCAGTTACGGGGACTCCACTTTCAATGGCTACACCTTC.

This chain connects TRBV11-2 to TRBJ1-6; maybe TRBD1 (5 bases). From germline, CDR1 is SGHAT and CDR2 FQNNGV. V was pared by 1 base and J by 9 bases, with 13 bases between. The CDR3 length is 15 residues. The CDR3 nucleotides read TGTGCCAGCAGCTTAGTGGCCGCAGGGCTTTCACCCCTCCACTTT. Encoded protein: CASSLVAAGLSPLHF.

This sequence joins TRBV20-1 and TRBJ2-7; D is uncertain. CDR3 length equals 13 residues. CDR1 DFQATT and CDR2 SNEGSKA come from the germline V gene (reference sequence). The germline V and J ends were trimmed by 3 bases and 0 bases, with 9 bases remaining between them. The CDR3 DNA sequence: TGCAGTGCTAGTCTTAAGCACTCCTACGAGCAGTACTTC. Its translation: CSASLKHSYEQYF.

The chain employs TRBV5-4 and TRBJ2-7; tentatively, D is TRBD1 (5 bases). Germline CDR1 is SGHNT and CDR2 is YYREEE (reference sequence). The CDR3 is 12 residues long. Trimming pared 9 bases from V and 2 bases from J, leaving 12 bases between. As DNA, the CDR3 is TGTGCCACAGGGTATGGAACCTACGAGCAGTACTTC. This translates into CATGYGTYEQYF.

This clonotype was counted many times. This chain uses TRBV20-1 with TRBJ2-1; D is undetermined. The V gene lost 0 bases and the J gene lost 8 bases, with 8 bases spanning the gap. The CDR3 spans 12 residues. The V gene's germline CDR1 is DFQATT and CDR2 SNEGSKA (reference sequence). The CDR3 DNA follows: TGCAGTGCTAGAGAGCTTGGCTATGAGCAGTTCTTC. Amino acid sequence: CSARELGYEQFF.

This clonotype came up a few times. The chain employs TRBV20-1 and TRBJ1-1, with a possible D match to TRBD1 (6 bases). The CDR3 sequence is 11 residues long. Trimming stripped 4 bases from V and 7 bases from J, with 10 bases between. Germline CDR1 DFQATT, CDR2 SNEGSKA (reference sequence). CDR3 loop: CSATRTVEAFF. CDR3 bases: TGCAGTGCTACTAGGACAGTTGAAGCTTTCTTT.

This clonotype was counted a single time. A much larger clone differs from this one at a single base, so this may be a read error. V usage is TRBV7-9 and J usage is TRBJ2-2; 11 bases are shared with TRBD2. Germline CDR1 is SEHNR and CDR2 is FQNEAQ (reference sequence). CDR3 length equals 16 residues. In DNA, the CDR3 is TGTGTCAGCAGAGGACCGGGACTAGCGGATACCGGGGAGCTGTTTTTT. Amino acids: CVSRGPGLADTGELFF.

A few counts support this clonotype. The rearrangement uses TRBV14 and TRBJ1-2, with D maybe TRBD1 (5 bases). CDR3 size: 16 residues. The V and J ends lost 0 bases and 4 bases respectively, with 15 bases between them. CDR1 is SGHDN and CDR2 is FVKESK in the germline V gene. CDR3 nucleotide sequence: TGTGCCAGCAGCCAAGATAAATCCGGGGGAGTCTATGGCTACACCTTC. This encodes CASSQDKSGGVYGYTF.

This clonotype was found many times. V is TRBV6-5 and J is TRBJ1-5, with 10 bases lining up with TRBD1. The CDR3 loop spans 16 amino acids. The junction had 7 bases not matched to a gene; V was cut back by 5 bases and J by 3 bases. CDR1 is MNHEY and CDR2 is SVGAGI in the germline V gene. The CDR3 loop reads CASSPRTGGLNQPQHF. The CDR3 coding sequence is TGTGCCAGCAGTCCCCGGACAGGGGGTCTCAATCAGCCCCAGCATTTT.

This chain connects TRBV5-1 to TRBJ2-5, with a possible D match to TRBD2 (6 bases). CDR1 is SGHRS and CDR2 is YFSETQ in the germline V gene. The ends were cut back, 7 bases at V and 2 bases at J, with 15 bases in the middle. This CDR3 comprises 14 residues. CDR3 DNA: TGCGCCAGCCGTCTTGACGCGGGGCAAGAGACCCAGTACTTC. It yields the protein CASRLDAGQETQYF.

The sample holds a few counts of this clonotype. This rearrangement joins TRBV5-6 to TRBJ2-7, with TRBD2 matching over 12 bases. The CDR3 sequence is 16 residues long. Germline trimming cut 0 bases from V and 3 bases from J; bases unmatched to any gene: 4. The germline V gene has CDR1 SGHDT and CDR2 YYEEEE. CDR3 in amino acids: CASSLVRLAGVYEQYF. CDR3 nucleotide sequence: TGTGCCAGCAGCTTGGTGAGACTAGCGGGAGTCTACGAGCAGTACTTC. Full variable domain (missing parts from reference TRBV5-6 and TRBJ2-7): DAGVTQSPTHLIKTRGQQVTLRCSPKSGHDTVSWYQQALGQGPQFIFQYYEEEERQRGNFPDRFSGHQFPNYSSELNVNALLLGDSALYLCASSLVRLAGVYEQYFGPGTRLTVT.

This clonotype was counted ten times or more. The chain links TRBV10-3 to TRBJ1-3; D not certain. There are 15 residues in the CDR3. Looked up from germline, CDR1 is ENHRY and CDR2 is SYGVKD. The V and J ends lost 7 bases and 0 bases respectively, with 13 bases between them. The CDR3 here is CAIKNSRPSGNTIYF. Written as DNA, the CDR3 is TGTGCCATCAAGAACTCAAGGCCCTCTGGAAACACCATATATTTT.

About this clonotype itself: Since a much larger clone is just one base distant, this may be a read error. The rearrangement links TRBV18 to TRBJ1-1; perhaps TRBD1 as D (5 bases). CDR1 and CDR2 from the germline V gene are KGHSH and LQKENI. With 11 bases removed from V and 8 bases from J, the gap between germline ends came to 15 bases. This CDR3 is built from 11 residues. The CDR3 nucleotides are TGTGCCTGCGGAGAGGGACGGGAAGCTTTCTTT. It is translated as CACGEGREAFF.